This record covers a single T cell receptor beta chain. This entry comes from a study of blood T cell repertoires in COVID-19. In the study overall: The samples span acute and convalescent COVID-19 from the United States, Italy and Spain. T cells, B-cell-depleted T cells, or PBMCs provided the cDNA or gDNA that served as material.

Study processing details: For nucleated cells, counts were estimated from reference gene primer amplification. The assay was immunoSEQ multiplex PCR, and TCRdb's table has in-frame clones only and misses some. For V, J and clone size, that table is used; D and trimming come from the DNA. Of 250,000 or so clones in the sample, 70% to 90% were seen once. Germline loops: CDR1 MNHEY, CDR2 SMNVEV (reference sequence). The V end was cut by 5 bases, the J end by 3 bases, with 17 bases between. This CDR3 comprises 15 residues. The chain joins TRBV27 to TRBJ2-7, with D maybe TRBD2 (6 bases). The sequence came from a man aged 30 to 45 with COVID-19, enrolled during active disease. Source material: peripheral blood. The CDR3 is CASSPTPGLHYEQYF. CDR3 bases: TGTGCCAGCAGTCCAACCCCGGGACTCCACTACGAGCAGTACTTC.